Included here is one TCR beta chain sequence, with context. Its antigen is still unknown. The record originates from a study of T cell repertoires in cytomegalovirus infection. Study-wide background: Signatures in public TCR beta sequences pointed to both CMV infection and matching HLA type. Points from the study as a whole: In two of eight donors, the top clonotype was HLA-C-restricted CMV-specific.

This CDR3 has 16 amino acids. V was clipped by 6 bases and J by 6 bases; unmatched bases: 8. One entry per CDR3 protein results from TCRdb running MiXCR on the reads. The data hold fewer than 550,000 distinct CDR3 sequences, with 11% observed a single time. The chain has TRBV12-3 or TRBV12-4 and TRBJ2-2; 12 bases match TRBD1. Input material: PBMCs. The receptor's source is a human donor in good health (CMV status not recorded). Some clones in this sample may be carry-over from other donors' samples. CDR3: CASREGTGGVAGELFF. The CDR3 DNA reads TGTGCCAGCAGAGAGGGGACAGGGGGCGTCGCCGGGGAGCTGTTTTTT.